This TCR beta chain was identified during a study of shared clonotypes between healthy human individuals. This CDR3 region has 15 residues. Germline lookup yields CDR1 MGHRA and CDR2 YSYEKL. V was pared by 4 bases and J by 8 bases, with 5 bases of the junction left unmatched. Produced via immunoSEQ multiplex PCR; TCRdb's table is partial and in-frame only. The profile covers some 480,000 clones, with roughly 78% appearing a single time and approximately 12% taken by the ten largest. Sample: PBMCs. The rearrangement uses TRBV4-1 and TRBJ2-1; TRBD2 aligns across 13 bases. The clonotype was recovered from a woman in her thirties or forties in good health. Some clones in this sample may be carry-over from other donors' samples. The CDR3, as DNA: TGCGCCAGCAGCCCTCGACTAGCGGGAGGCGATGAGCAGTTCTTC. This encodes CASSPRLAGGDEQFF.